These 21 T cell receptor beta chains were all obtained from the same sample, sequenced in a study of cytomegalovirus exposure and HLA in healthy donors. Researchers ran the PCR with 60 Vbeta and 13 Jbeta primers. The protocol was immunoSEQ multiplex PCR, while the TCRdb copy is restricted to in-frame clones and leaves out a portion. The table lists 150,000 to 200,000 clones, 68% of them singletons. Sequencing was carried out using PBMCs. The source is a man in his fifties or sixties in good health and CMV-seronegative.

The chain couples TRBV11-1 to TRBJ2-1; D call uncertain. The V gene's germline CDR1 is SGHAT and CDR2 FQDESV (reference sequence). Trimming removed 5 bases from V and 8 bases from J, with 13 bases in between. This CDR3 has 13 amino acids. The DNA of the CDR3 is TGTGCCAGCAGCCCCCGAGCTGCTGATGAGCAGTTCTTC. Amino acid sequence: CASSPRAADEQFF.

This clone was detected only a few times. The chain uses TRBV28 and TRBJ1-3; D is possibly TRBD1 (6 bases). Per the germline V gene, CDR1 is MDHEN and CDR2 is SYDVKM. Trimming removed 6 bases at V and 0 bases at J, with 18 bases between. This CDR3 contains 17 residues. The CDR3 region is CASSWGQGQISGNTIYF. The CDR3 coding sequence is TGTGCCAGCAGCTGGGGTCAGGGGCAGATCTCTGGAAACACCATATATTTT.

The chain is built from TRBV6-1 and TRBJ1-2; TRBD1 aligns across 8 bases. Germline-derived CDR1 and CDR2 are MNHNS and SASEGT. The CDR3 has 17 amino acids. Trimming took 3 bases from V and 2 from J; bases not matched to a gene: 11. The CDR3, as DNA: TGTGCCAGCAGTGATAGGTCTTGGACAGGGCGGAACTATGGCTACACCTTC. Amino acids: CASSDRSWTGRNYGYTF.

V is TRBV28 and J is TRBJ1-1; D remains ambiguous. This CDR3 has 11 amino acids. Germline V CDR1 and CDR2: MDHEN, SYDVKM. V was shortened by 5 bases and J by 11 bases, with 12 bases between the two germline ends. CDR3 in DNA: TGTGCCAGCAGTCCCAATTGGAGGGCTTTCTTT. This encodes CASSPNWRAFF.

This chain joins TRBV4-3 and TRBJ1-1; the match to TRBD1 covers 7 bases. The germline V gene has CDR1 LGHNA and CDR2 YSLEER. This CDR3 region has 13 residues. V lost 5 bases to trimming and J lost 3 bases; unmatched junction nucleotides: 3. The CDR3 here is CASSETGYTEAFF. The CDR3 coding sequence is TGCGCCAGCAGCGAGACAGGGTACACTGAAGCTTTCTTT.

V is TRBV9 and J is TRBJ2-7; D may be TRBD1 (5 bases). CDR1 is SGDLS, CDR2 YYNGEE, per germline. CDR3 length: 14 amino acids. V shed 3 bases and J shed 0 bases, with 10 bases lying between them. The CDR3 is CASSESRVSYEQYF. The CDR3, as DNA: TGTGCCAGCAGCGAGAGCAGGGTCTCCTACGAGCAGTACTTC.

The sample holds a few counts of this clone. The J gene is TRBJ1-6, the V gene TRBV28; 9 bases are a match to TRBD1. The junction had 12 bases not matched to a gene; V was cut back by 2 bases and J by 10 bases. CDR1 is MDHEN and CDR2 is SYDVKM in the germline V gene. The CDR3 totals 17 residues. The CDR3 DNA is TGTGCCAGCAGTTTAAGTCGGTACGGGACAGGGAACTCACCCCTCCACTTT. Translating it yields CASSLSRYGTGNSPLHF.

The chain joins TRBV21-1 to TRBJ2-5; the D segment call TRBD1 is taken from the table without a DNA check. TRBV21-1 is labeled a pseudogene. This CDR3 is 15 amino acids long. The CDR3 region has the DNA TGTGCCAGCAGCAAAAGGCGACAGGGTATAGAGACCCAGTACTTC. This codes for CASSKRRQGIETQYF.

The chain links TRBV2 to TRBJ1-1, with 7 bases matching TRBD1. The trim removed 10 bases at V and 3 bases at J, leaving 11 bases unmatched. This CDR3 has 14 amino acids. Germline V lookup: CDR1 SNHLY, CDR2 FYNNEI. DNA for the CDR3: TGTGCCACCATGGTTCAGGGGGGAGACACTGAAGCTTTCTTT. This translates into CATMVQGGDTEAFF.

The genes are TRBV29-1 and TRBJ1-2; weak D call: TRBD1 (6 bases). CDR3 length: 14 amino acids. Germline V gene lookup returns CDR1 SQVTM and CDR2 ANQGSEA. V was pared by 3 bases and J by 3 bases, with 14 bases between. CDR3 sequence reads: CSVDNTGNYYGYTF. The CDR3 region has the DNA TGCAGCGTTGATAATACAGGGAATTACTATGGCTACACCTTC.

Details on this clone: This sample includes further DNA sequences coding for the same CDR3. The J gene is TRBJ1-2, the V gene TRBV5-6, with 8 bases fitting TRBD1. The V gene's germline CDR1 is SGHDT and CDR2 YYEEEE. The CDR3 has 16 amino acids. V dropped 2 bases and J dropped 6; count of bases not matched to a gene: 12. The CDR3 bases are TGTGCCAGCAGCTTCCTCATGGACAGGGTTAATCATGGCTACACCTTC. It encodes CASSFLMDRVNHGYTF.

This chain uses TRBV10-2 with TRBJ2-1; 10 nucleotides match TRBD2. CDR3 length: 14 residues. The germline CDR1 and CDR2 sequences are WSHSY and SAAADI. The V and J ends lost 6 bases and 4 bases, in that order; junction bases with no gene match: 3. In DNA, the CDR3 is TGCGCCAGCAGGCAGCGGGGGGGGTACAATGAGCAGTTCTTC. It yields the protein CASRQRGGYNEQFF.

The chain has TRBV5-1 and TRBJ2-3; 12 nucleotides line up with TRBD1. Germline V gene data show CDR1 as SGHRS and CDR2 as YFSETQ. The V segment lost 2 bases and the J segment 3 bases; nucleotides outside the gene matches: 4. This CDR3 comprises 16 residues. The CDR3 DNA reads as TGCGCCAGCAGCTTTGGGGACAGGGGGCGTACAGATACGCAGTATTTT. Translation: CASSFGDRGRTDTQYF.

This clone was seen a handful of times. V usage is TRBV11-2 and J usage is TRBJ2-1; D possibly corresponds to TRBD2 (6 bases). The CDR3 is made up of 15 amino acids. The germline CDR1 and CDR2 sequences are SGHAT and FQNNGV. The V end lost 1 base, the J end lost 0 bases, and 7 bases lay between the germline ends. The CDR3 DNA sequence: TGTGCCAGCAGCTTAGCGGGGGTCTCCTACAATGAGCAGTTCTTC. Amino acids: CASSLAGVSYNEQFF.

The V call is TRBV9, the J call TRBJ2-2; no firm D call. The CDR3 totals 14 residues. V shed 3 bases and J shed 1 base, with 7 bases lying between them. Germline V CDR1 and CDR2: SGDLS, YYNGEE. The CDR3 sequence: CASSGAMNTGELFF. Written as DNA, the CDR3 is TGTGCCAGCAGCGGGGCGATGAACACCGGGGAGCTGTTTTTT. Looking up the rest from reference TRBV9 and TRBJ2-2 gives the full variable domain: DSGVTQTPKHLITATGQRVTLRCSPRSGDLSVYWYQQSLDQGLQFLIQYYNGEERAKGNILERFSAQQFPDLHSELNLSSLELGDSALYFCASSGAMNTGELFFGEGSRLTVL.

The J gene is TRBJ2-7, the V gene TRBV19; 7 nucleotides match TRBD1. Germline values: CDR1 LNHDA, CDR2 SQIVND (reference sequence). V gave up 6 bases and J gave up 5 bases; unmatched junction bases: 13. This CDR3 has 15 residues. The CDR3 loop is CASSGPLRGQDEQYF. The CDR3 DNA sequence: TGTGCCAGTAGCGGCCCCTTAAGGGGGCAGGACGAGCAGTACTTC. Variable domain in full (rest from reference TRBV19 and TRBJ2-7): DGGITQSPKYLFRKEGQNVTLSCEQNLNHDAMYWYRQDPGQGLRLIYYSQIVNDFQKGDIAEGYSVSREKKESFPLTVTSAQKNPTAFYLCASSGPLRGQDEQYFGPGTRLTVT.

The V call is TRBV5-1, the J call TRBJ2-2; possible D gene TRBD2, 6 bases. V was trimmed by 4 bases and J by 3 bases, leaving 13 bases between them. CDR1 is SGHRS, CDR2 YFSETQ, per germline. This CDR3 comprises 15 residues. In nucleotides, the CDR3 is TGCGCCAGCAGCCGTGCGGGGTTGGACACCGGGGAGCTGTTTTTT. Protein: CASSRAGLDTGELFF.

V and J are TRBV7-8 and TRBJ2-7; TRBD1 matches at 9 bases. V lost 3 bases and J lost 2; bases outside the gene matches: 5. Germline V gene lookup returns CDR1 SGHVS and CDR2 FQNEAQ. The CDR3 consists of 15 residues. The DNA of the CDR3 is TGTGCCAGCAGCTTCTTCACAGGGGGCACCTACGAGCAGTACTTC. It encodes CASSFFTGGTYEQYF.

The gene calls are TRBV7-2 and TRBJ1-6; the match to TRBD1 covers 7 bases. Germline CDR1 and CDR2: SGHTA and FQGNSA. This CDR3 contains 12 residues. The junction had 3 bases not matched to a gene; V was cut back by 4 bases and J by 12 bases. The CDR3 here is CASSWTGGPLHF. CDR3 bases: TGTGCCAGCAGCTGGACAGGAGGACCCCTCCACTTT.

This clone occurred a few times. This chain links TRBV4-3 with TRBJ2-7, with a possible D match to TRBD2 (6 bases). The CDR3 runs to 14 residues. CDR1 is LGHNA, CDR2 YSLEER, per germline. V shed 4 bases and J shed 0 bases, with 10 bases lying between them. The CDR3 protein is CASSPDGSSYEQYF. For the CDR3, the DNA is TGCGCCAGCAGCCCGGACGGGAGCTCCTACGAGCAGTACTTC.

Written as DNA, the CDR3 is TGTGCCAGCAGCTTACAGCGGGGGGGCACAGATACGCAGTATTTT. Its protein is CASSLQRGGTDTQYF. This sequence joins TRBV7-6 and TRBJ2-3, with 9 bases lining up with TRBD2. V gave up 2 bases and J gave up 1 base; unmatched junction bases: 1. The V gene's germline CDR1 is SGHVS and CDR2 FNYEAQ. This CDR3 is 15 amino acids long. Supplemented by reference TRBV7-6 and TRBJ2-3, the full variable domain reads GAGVSQSPRYKVTKRGQDVALRCDPISGHVSLYWYRQALGQGPEFLTYFNYEAQQDKSGLPNDRFSAERPEGSISTLTIQRTEQRDSAMYRCASSLQRGGTDTQYFGPGTRLTVL.